In its sample, the clone carrying this TCR beta chain was seen a few times. The antigen remains unidentified. The assay that was used to sequence DNA from cultured CD4+ T cells was the Oncomine TCR Beta short-read assay. TCRdb reprocessed the PCR reads with MiXCR, giving one entry per CDR3 protein. The table records just over 15,000 distinct CDR3 sequences, 40% to 60% of them present only once. This specimen comes from a study of vaccination and CD4 T cells after COVID-19. Germline lookup yields CDR1 ENHRY and CDR2 SYGVKD. The germline V and J ends were trimmed by 6 bases and 4 bases, with 12 bases remaining between them. The CDR3 spans 13 residues. The treatment denotes: roughly 10-day PBMC culture with coronavirus spike peptide pools or control peptides (ViraFEST assay).

The clonotype was recovered from a human donor who had recovered from COVID-19. This chain joins TRBV10-3 and TRBJ1-2; D might be TRBD1 (6 bases). Material: CD4+ T cells from blood, cultured in vitro, obtained before SARS-CoV-2 vaccination. CDR3 coding DNA: TGTGCCATCAGGGCACGGACAGTCTATGGCTACACCTTC. As protein: CAIRARTVYGYTF.